This T cell receptor beta chain was observed in a study of technical replicates of blood from several donors. Sequenced by immunoSEQ multiplex PCR; TCRdb stores in-frame clones only, minus some. The repertoire has over 85,000 clones, about 93% of them found once; the top ten carry approximately 0.25%. This receptor was obtained from a human donor in good health. Sequenced material: T cells isolated from PBMCs.

For the CDR3, the DNA is TGTGCCAGCAGCGCCCGGGTCTTCGAAGCTTTCTTT. Translated, it gives CASSARVFEAFF. V and J are TRBV7-8 and TRBJ1-1, with D uncertain. The CDR3 is 12 residues long. Germline CDR1 and CDR2: SGHVS and FQNEAQ. Trimming cost V 5 bases and J 8 bases, with 12 bases left between them.